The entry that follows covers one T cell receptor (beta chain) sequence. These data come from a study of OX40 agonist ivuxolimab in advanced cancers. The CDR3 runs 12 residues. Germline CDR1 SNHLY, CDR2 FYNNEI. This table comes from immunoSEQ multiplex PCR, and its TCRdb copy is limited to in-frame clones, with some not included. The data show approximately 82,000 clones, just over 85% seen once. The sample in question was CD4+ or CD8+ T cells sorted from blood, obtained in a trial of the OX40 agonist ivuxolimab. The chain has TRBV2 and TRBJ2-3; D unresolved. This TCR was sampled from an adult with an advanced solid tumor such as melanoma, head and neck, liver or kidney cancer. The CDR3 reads CVILSRTDTQYF. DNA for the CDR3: TGTGTCATCCTTTCTCGCACAGATACGCAGTATTTT.